This entry describes one T cell receptor (beta chain). The antigen remains undetermined. The CDR3 length is 14 residues. The germline V gene has CDR1 SGHTA and CDR2 FQGNSA. The V gene lost 2 bases and the J gene lost 0 bases, with 8 bases spanning the gap. This sample is drawn from a study of vaccination and CD4 T cells after COVID-19. Across the whole study: For post-vaccine samples, collection took place a median around 73 days after dose two, ranging from 14 to 241.

Cultured CD4+ T cell DNA was sequenced using the Oncomine TCR Beta short-read assay. Cultured CD4+ T cells yielded the extracted genomic DNA. TCRdb re-derived calls from the PCR reads in MiXCR, one entry per CDR3 protein. The data show roughly 11,000 distinct CDR3 sequences, with less than 35% seen just once and around a quarter held by the top ten. The treatment is: approximately 9-day PBMC culture with coronavirus spike peptide pools or control peptides (ViraFEST assay). Per-well cultures of 2 million or so PBMCs received about 9.5 IU/ml IL-2 and 10 ug/ml peptide pools. Sequencing was performed on cultured CD4+ T cells from blood. The receptor was derived from a human donor with COVID-19. This chain joins TRBV7-2 and TRBJ2-7, with D perhaps TRBD1 or TRBD2 (6 bases each). In DNA form, the CDR3 reads TGTGCCAGCAGCTTAAGGGGGGCCTCCTACGAGCAGTACTTC. Amino acid sequence: CASSLRGASYEQYF.